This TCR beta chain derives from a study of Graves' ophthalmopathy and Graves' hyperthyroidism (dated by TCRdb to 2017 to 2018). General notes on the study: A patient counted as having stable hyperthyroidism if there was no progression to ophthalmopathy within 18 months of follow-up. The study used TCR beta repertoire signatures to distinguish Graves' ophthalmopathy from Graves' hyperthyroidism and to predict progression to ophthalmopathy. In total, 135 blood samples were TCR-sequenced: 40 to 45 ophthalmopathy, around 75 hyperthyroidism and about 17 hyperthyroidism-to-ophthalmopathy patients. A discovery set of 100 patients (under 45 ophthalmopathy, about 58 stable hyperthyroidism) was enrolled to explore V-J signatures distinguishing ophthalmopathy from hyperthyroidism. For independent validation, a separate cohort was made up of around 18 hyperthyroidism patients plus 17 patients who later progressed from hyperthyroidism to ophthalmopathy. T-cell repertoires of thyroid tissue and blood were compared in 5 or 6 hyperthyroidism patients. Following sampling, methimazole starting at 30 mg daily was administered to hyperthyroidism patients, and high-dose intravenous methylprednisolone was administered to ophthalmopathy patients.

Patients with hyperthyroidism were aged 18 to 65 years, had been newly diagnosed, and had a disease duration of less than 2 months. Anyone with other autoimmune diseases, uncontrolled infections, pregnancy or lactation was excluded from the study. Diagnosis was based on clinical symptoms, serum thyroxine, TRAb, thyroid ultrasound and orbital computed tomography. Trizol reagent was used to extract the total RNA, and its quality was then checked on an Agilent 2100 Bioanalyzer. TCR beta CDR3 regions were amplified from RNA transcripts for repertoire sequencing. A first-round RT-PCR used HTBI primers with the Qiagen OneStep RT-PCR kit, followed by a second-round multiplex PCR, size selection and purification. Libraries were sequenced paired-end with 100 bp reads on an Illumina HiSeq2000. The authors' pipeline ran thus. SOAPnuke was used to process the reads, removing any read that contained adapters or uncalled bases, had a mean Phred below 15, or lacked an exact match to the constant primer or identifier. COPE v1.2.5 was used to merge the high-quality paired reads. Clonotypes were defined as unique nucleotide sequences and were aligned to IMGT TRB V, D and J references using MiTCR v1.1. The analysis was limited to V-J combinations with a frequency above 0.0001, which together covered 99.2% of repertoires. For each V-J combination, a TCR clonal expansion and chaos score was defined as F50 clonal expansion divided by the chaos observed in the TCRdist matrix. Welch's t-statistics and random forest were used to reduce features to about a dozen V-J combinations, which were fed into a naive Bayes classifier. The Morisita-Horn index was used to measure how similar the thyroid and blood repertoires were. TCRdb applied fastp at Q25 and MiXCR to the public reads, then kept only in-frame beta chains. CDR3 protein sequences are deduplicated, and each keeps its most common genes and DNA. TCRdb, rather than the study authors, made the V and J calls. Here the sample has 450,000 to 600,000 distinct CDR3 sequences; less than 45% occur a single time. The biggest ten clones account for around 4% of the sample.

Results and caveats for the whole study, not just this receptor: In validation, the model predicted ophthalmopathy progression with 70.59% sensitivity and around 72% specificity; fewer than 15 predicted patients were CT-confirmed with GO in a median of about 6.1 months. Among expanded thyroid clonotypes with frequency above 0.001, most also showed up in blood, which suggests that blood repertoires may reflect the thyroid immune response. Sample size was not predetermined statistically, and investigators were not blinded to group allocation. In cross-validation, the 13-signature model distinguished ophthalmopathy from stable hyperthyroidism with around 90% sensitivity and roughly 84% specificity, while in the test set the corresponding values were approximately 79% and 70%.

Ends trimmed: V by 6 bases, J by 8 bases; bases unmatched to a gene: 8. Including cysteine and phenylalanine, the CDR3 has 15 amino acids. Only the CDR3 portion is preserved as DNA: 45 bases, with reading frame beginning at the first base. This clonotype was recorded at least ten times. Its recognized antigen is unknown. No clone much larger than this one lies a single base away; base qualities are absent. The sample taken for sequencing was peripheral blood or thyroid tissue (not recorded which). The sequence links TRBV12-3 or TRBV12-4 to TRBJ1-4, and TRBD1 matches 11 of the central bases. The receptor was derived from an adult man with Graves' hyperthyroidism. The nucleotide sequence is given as TGTGCCAGCAGCCCCTCAGGGACAGGGGGAGAAAAACTGTTTTTT. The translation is CASSPSGTGGEKLFF.